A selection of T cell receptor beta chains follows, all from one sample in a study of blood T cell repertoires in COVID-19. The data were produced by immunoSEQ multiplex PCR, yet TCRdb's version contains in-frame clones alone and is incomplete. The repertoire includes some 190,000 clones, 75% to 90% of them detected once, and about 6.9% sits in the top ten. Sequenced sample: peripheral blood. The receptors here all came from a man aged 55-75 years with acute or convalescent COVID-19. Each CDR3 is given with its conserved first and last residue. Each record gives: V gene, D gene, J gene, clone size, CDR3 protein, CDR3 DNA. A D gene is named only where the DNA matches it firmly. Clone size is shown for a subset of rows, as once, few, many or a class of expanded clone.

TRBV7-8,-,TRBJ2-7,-,CASRPAAGTYEQYF,TGTGCCAGCAGACCAGCAGCAGGGACCTACGAGCAGTACTTC
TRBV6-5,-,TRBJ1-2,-,CASSIALDYNYGYTF,TGTGCCAGCAGTATTGCTCTAGACTATAACTATGGCTACACCTTC
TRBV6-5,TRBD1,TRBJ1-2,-,CASSTRQGYGYTF,TGTGCCAGCAGCACACGACAGGGCTATGGCTACACCTTC
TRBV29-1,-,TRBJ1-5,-,CSVGQGNNQPQHF,TGCAGCGTTGGGCAGGGAAACAATCAGCCCCAGCATTTT
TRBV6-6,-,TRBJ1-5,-,CAGGPGANQPQHF,TGTGCCGGGGGTCCAGGGGCCAATCAGCCCCAGCATTTT
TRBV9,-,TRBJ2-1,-,CASSVEPSSYNEQFF,TGTGCCAGCAGCGTAGAACCGAGCTCCTACAATGAGCAGTTCTTC
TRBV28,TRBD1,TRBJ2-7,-,CASRSDRGFYYGEQYF,TGTGCCAGCAGATCGGACAGGGGGTTCTACTACGGGGAGCAGTACTTC
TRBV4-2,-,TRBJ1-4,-,CASSQVLNEKLFF,TGTGCCAGCAGCCAAGTGTTAAATGAAAAACTGTTTTTT
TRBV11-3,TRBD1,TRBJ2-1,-,CASSPRDRFSNEQFF,TGTGCCAGCAGCCCTCGGGACAGATTCTCCAATGAGCAGTTCTTC
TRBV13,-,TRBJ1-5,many,CASSSSRSLNQPQHF,TGTGCCAGCAGCTCGTCCAGGTCGTTAAATCAGCCCCAGCATTTT
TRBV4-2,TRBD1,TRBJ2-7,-,CASSPRDRGRYEQYF,TGTGCCAGCAGCCCCCGGGACAGGGGGCGATACGAGCAGTACTTC
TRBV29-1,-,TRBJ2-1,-,CSVPSQLAGQFF,TGCAGCGTCCCCTCCCAACTAGCAGGGCAGTTCTTC
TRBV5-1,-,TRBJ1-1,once,CASSLQAMRDTEAFF,TGCGCCAGCAGCTTGCAGGCTATGAGGGACACTGAAGCTTTCTTT
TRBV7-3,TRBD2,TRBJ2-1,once,CASSPLAGIYNEQFF,TGTGCCAGCAGCCCATTAGCGGGGATTTACAATGAGCAGTTCTTC
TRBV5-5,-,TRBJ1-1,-,CASSWGGGNTEAFF,TGTGCCAGCAGCTGGGGCGGGGGGAACACTGAAGCTTTCTTT
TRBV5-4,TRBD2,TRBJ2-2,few,CASRLAANTGELFF,TGTGCCAGCAGACTAGCGGCTAACACCGGGGAGCTGTTTTTT
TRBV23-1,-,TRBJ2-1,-,CASSQITPGDQYNEQFF,TGCGCCAGCAGTCAAATAACCCCGGGGGACCAATACAATGAGCAGTTCTTC
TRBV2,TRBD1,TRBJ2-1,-,CASSESGTGVFEQFF,TGTGCCAGCAGTGAGTCCGGGACAGGGGTTTTTGAGCAGTTCTTC
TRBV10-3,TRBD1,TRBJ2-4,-,CAISLDRENIQYF,TGTGCCATCAGCTTGGACAGGGAGAACATTCAGTACTTC
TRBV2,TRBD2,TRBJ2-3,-,CASSLLLAGGGDTQYF,TGTGCCAGCTCCTTATTACTAGCGGGAGGTGGGGATACGCAGTATTTT
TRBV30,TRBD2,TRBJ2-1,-,CAWSVGASGRLSEQFF,TGTGCCTGGAGTGTAGGCGCTAGCGGGAGGCTTAGTGAGCAGTTCTTC
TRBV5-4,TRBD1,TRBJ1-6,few,CASRPNRGNSPLHF,TGTGCCAGCAGACCAAACAGGGGTAATTCACCCCTCCACTTT
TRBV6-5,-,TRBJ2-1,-,CASSYRGYNEQFF,TGTGCCAGCAGTTATCGCGGGTACAATGAGCAGTTCTTC
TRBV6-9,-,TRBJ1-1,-,CASSYILGVGYTEAFF,TGTGCCAGCAGTTATATTTTAGGGGTGGGGTACACTGAAGCTTTCTTT
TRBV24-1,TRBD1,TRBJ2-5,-,CATSDPVGQGQETQYF,TGTGCCACCAGTGATCCCGTCGGACAGGGTCAAGAGACCCAGTACTTC
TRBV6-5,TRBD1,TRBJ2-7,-,CASSYTGASNSYEQYF,TGTGCCAGCAGTTACACAGGGGCTAGTAACTCCTACGAGCAGTACTTC
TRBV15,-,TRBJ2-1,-,CATSRDLSQGTFF,TGTGCCACCAGCAGAGATTTGTCACAGGGCACGTTCTTC
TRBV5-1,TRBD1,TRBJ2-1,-,CASSLGQGFFSDEQFF,TGCGCCAGCAGCTTGGGACAGGGTTTTTTCAGCGATGAGCAGTTCTTC
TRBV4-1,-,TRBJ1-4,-,CASRLRQATNEKLFF,TGCGCCAGCAGACTCAGACAGGCAACTAATGAAAAACTGTTTTTT
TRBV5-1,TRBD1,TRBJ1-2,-,CASSSRQGRYGYTF,TGCGCCAGCAGCTCAAGACAGGGGAGGTATGGCTACACCTTC
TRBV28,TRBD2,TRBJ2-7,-,CASSTASGGWSYEQYF,TGTGCCAGCAGTACAGCTAGCGGGGGCTGGTCCTACGAGCAGTACTTC
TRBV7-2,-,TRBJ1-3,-,CASSLGPVNSGNTIYF,TGTGCCAGCAGCTTAGGTCCAGTTAACTCTGGAAACACCATATATTTT
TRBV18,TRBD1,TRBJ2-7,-,CASSGYGTGGEQYF,TGTGCCAGCTCGGGATACGGGACAGGGGGAGAGCAGTACTTC
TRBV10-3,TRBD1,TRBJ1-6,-,CAIKDRGDNSPLHF,TGTGCCATCAAGGACAGGGGTGATAATTCACCCCTCCACTTT
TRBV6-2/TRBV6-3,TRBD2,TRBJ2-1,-,CASSLLAGGTNEQFF,TGTGCCAGCAGCTTACTAGCGGGAGGGACCAATGAGCAGTTCTTC
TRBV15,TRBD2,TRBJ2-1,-,CATSRAGTSGGVSSYNEQFF,TGTGCCACCAGCAGAGCGGGGACTAGCGGGGGGGTGAGCTCCTACAATGAGCAGTTCTTC
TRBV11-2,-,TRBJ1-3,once,CASSIGQGNTIYF,TGTGCCAGCAGCATCGGACAGGGAAACACCATATATTTT
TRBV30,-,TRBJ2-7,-,CAWGSNRQYF,TGTGCCTGGGGGAGTAATCGGCAGTACTTC
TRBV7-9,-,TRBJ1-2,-,CVTAGLKSPNYGYTF,TGTGTCACAGCGGGGTTGAAGAGTCCTAACTATGGCTACACCTTC
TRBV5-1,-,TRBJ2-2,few,CASSQNTGELFF,TGCGCCAGCAGCCAGAACACCGGGGAGCTGTTTTTT
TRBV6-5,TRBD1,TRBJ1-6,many,CASSRRDRGNSPLHF,TGTGCCAGCAGCCGTCGGGACAGGGGGAATTCACCCCTCCACTTT
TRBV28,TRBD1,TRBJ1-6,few,CASRRDRQNSPLHF,TGTGCCAGCAGGAGGGACAGGCAGAATTCACCCCTCCACTTT
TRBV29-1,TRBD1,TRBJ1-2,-,CSVELFGQAHGYTF,TGCAGCGTTGAACTCTTCGGACAGGCCCATGGCTACACCTTC
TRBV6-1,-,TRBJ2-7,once,CASSESPGSDEQYF,TGTGCCAGCAGTGAATCTCCGGGATCGGACGAGCAGTACTTC
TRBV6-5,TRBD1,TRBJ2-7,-,CASRRDRLDEQYF,TGTGCCAGCAGGCGGGACAGGTTGGACGAGCAGTACTTC
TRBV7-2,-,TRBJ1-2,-,CASTPDRSYGYTF,TGTGCCAGCACCCCGGACAGAAGCTATGGCTACACCTTC
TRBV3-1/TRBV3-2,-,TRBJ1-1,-,CASSHSRGEAFF,TGTGCCAGCAGCCACTCTAGGGGTGAAGCTTTCTTT